These 16 T cell receptor beta chains came from one sample sequenced in a study of CD8+ T cells in alopecia areata. Reverse transcribed after extraction, RNA yielded cDNA as the sequencing template. The table came from immunoSEQ multiplex PCR; TCRdb's copy has only in-frame clones and leaves some out. The table includes some 170,000 clones, roughly 65% detected once. The specimen was CD4+ T cells sorted from blood, collected at week 0. The receptors shown here come from a human donor with alopecia areata.

This chain's CDR3 is CAWDGTGVQAFF. In DNA, the CDR3 is TGTGCCTGGGACGGGACAGGGGTACAGGCTTTCTTT. The chain links TRBV30 to TRBJ1-1, with 10 bases that match TRBD1. From germline, CDR1 is GTSNPN and CDR2 SVGIG (reference sequence). The J segment lost 11 bases and the V segment lost 5 bases, leaving 8 bases of the junction unmatched. The CDR3 has 12 residues.

The chain combines TRBV5-1 with TRBJ1-4, with 8 bases that match TRBD1. V was clipped by 4 bases and J by 10 bases; unmatched bases: 6. CDR3 length: 13 amino acids. Per the germline V gene, CDR1 is SGHRS and CDR2 is YFSETQ. CDR3 bases: TGCGCCAGCAGCCACGGACAGGGAGGAAAACTGTTTTTT. Translation gives CASSHGQGGKLFF.

For this clone: At the DNA level, this CDR3 is encoded by other sequences in the same sample as well. The genes are TRBV30 and TRBJ1-2, with a tentative D call TRBD1 (6 bases). The CDR3 spans 12 residues. Germline V gene lookup returns CDR1 GTSNPN and CDR2 SVGIG (reference sequence). The V end lost 0 bases, the J end lost 4 bases, and 6 bases lay between the germline ends. The CDR3 DNA reads TGTGCCTGGAGTGTACAGGGCTATGGCTACACCTTC. Amino acid sequence: CAWSVQGYGYTF.

The chain combines TRBV6-1 with TRBJ2-7, with 11 bases that match TRBD1. Germline CDR1 is MNHNS and CDR2 is SASEGT. V shed 4 bases, J shed 4 bases, and the junction held 9 bases outside the gene matches. The CDR3 loop spans 16 amino acids. In nucleotides, the CDR3 is TGTGCCAGCAGTGTCCGGACAGGGGGCGCGAGGTACGAGCAGTACTTC. Protein product: CASSVRTGGARYEQYF.

The chain uses TRBV9 and TRBJ2-3; D remains unclear. This CDR3 contains 16 residues. V was clipped by 6 bases and J by 0 bases, with 17 bases between them. Germline V gives CDR1 SGDLS, CDR2 YYNGEE. The CDR3 reads CASTPIGATSTDTQYF. DNA of the CDR3: TGTGCCAGCACCCCCATCGGCGCCACTAGCACAGATACGCAGTATTTT.

This chain joins TRBV2 and TRBJ1-6; 9 bases match TRBD1. CDR1 SNHLY and CDR2 FYNNEI come from the germline V gene. The CDR3 totals 15 residues. V lost 4 bases to trimming and J lost 6 bases; unmatched junction nucleotides: 4. Written as DNA, the CDR3 is TGTGCCAGCAGTGCCACAGGGGGCGTTAATTCACCCCTCCACTTT. Amino acid sequence: CASSATGGVNSPLHF.

This rearrangement joins TRBV7-2 to TRBJ2-3, with TRBD1 matching over 9 bases. Unmatched junction bases numbered 0, after V lost 1 base and J lost 4 bases. CDR1 is SGHTA, CDR2 FQGNSA, per germline. There are 14 residues in the CDR3. DNA of the CDR3: TGTGCCAGCAGCTTAGGGACAGGGGCAGATACGCAGTATTTT. Translation: CASSLGTGADTQYF. The variable domain in full, with the rest retrieved from reference TRBV7-2 and TRBJ2-3, is GAGVSQSPSNKVTEKGKDVELRCDPISGHTALYWYRQSLGQGLEFLIYFQGNSAPDKSGLPSDRFSAERTGGSVSTLTIQRTQQEDSAVYLCASSLGTGADTQYFGPGTRLTVL.

The chain uses TRBV5-1 and TRBJ1-6; no definite D call. CDR1 and CDR2 from the germline V gene are SGHRS and YFSETQ. V lost 5 bases and J 7 bases, leaving 10 bases between the germline ends. The length of the CDR3 is 13 residues. CDR3 coding DNA: TGCGCCAGCAGGTCTTCTGGCAATTCACCCCTCCACTTT. The encoded protein is CASRSSGNSPLHF.

The chain has TRBV27 and TRBJ1-1; D may be TRBD1 (5 bases). The CDR3 sequence is 18 residues long. V was shortened by 0 bases and J by 4 bases, with 21 bases between the two germline ends. Germline V gene sequence: CDR1 MNHEY, CDR2 SMNVEV (reference sequence). The CDR3 sequence: CASSLSKWQGGLGTEAFF. The CDR3 bases are TGTGCCAGCAGTTTATCGAAGTGGCAGGGAGGGCTCGGCACTGAAGCTTTCTTT.

This clone was observed a handful of times. Here the CDR3 DNA reads TGTGCCAGCAGCTTAGGGCAGCTAGCCAAAAACATTCAGTACTTC. This translates into CASSLGQLAKNIQYF. This rearrangement joins TRBV7-8 to TRBJ2-4; unclear D gene. Germline V CDR1 and CDR2: SGHVS, FQNEAQ. This CDR3 contains 15 residues. Deletions cut 1 base from V and 0 bases from J, with 7 bases between.

V usage is TRBV9 and J usage is TRBJ1-1, with a weak D call TRBD1 (5 bases). Trimming pared 0 bases from V and 0 bases from J, leaving 9 bases between. The CDR3 covers 15 residues. Looked up from germline, CDR1 is SGDLS and CDR2 is YYNGEE. CDR3 residues: CASSVGGHLNTEAFF. DNA of the CDR3: TGTGCCAGCAGCGTAGGAGGACACTTGAACACTGAAGCTTTCTTT.

The rearrangement uses TRBV7-2 and TRBJ2-1, with 11 bases lining up with TRBD2. The germline V gene encodes CDR1 SGHTA and CDR2 FQGNSA. The CDR3 covers 16 residues. V was clipped by 4 bases and J by 3 bases; unmatched bases: 5. In nucleotides, the CDR3 is TGTGCCAGCAGCTCCTCTAGCGGGGGGCGCTACAATGAGCAGTTCTTC. Translating gives CASSSSSGGRYNEQFF.

The chain carries TRBV30 and TRBJ2-5, with a possible D match to TRBD1 (5 bases). Germline-derived CDR1 and CDR2 are GTSNPN and SVGIG (reference sequence). CDR3 size: 13 residues. Trimming took off 3 bases at V and 5 bases at J, with 13 bases between the two ends. The CDR3 DNA reads as TGTGCCTGGAGCAATGGGGCCGGGGAGACCCAGTACTTC. Translation: CAWSNGAGETQYF.

In this sample, this clone turned up a few times. The J gene is TRBJ2-5, the V gene TRBV5-1; D not certain. Per germline, CDR1 SGHRS and CDR2 YFSETQ. The CDR3 is made up of 13 amino acids. Trimming took 0 bases from V and 0 from J, leaving 3 bases between them. This chain's CDR3 is CASSLDYQETQYF. The CDR3 bases are TGCGCCAGCAGCTTGGATTACCAAGAGACCCAGTACTTC.

This clone turned up a few times. This sequence joins TRBV27 and TRBJ2-5; D remains ambiguous. CDR1 MNHEY and CDR2 SMNVEV come from the germline V gene (reference sequence). There are 14 residues in the CDR3. Deletions cut 1 base from V and 2 bases from J, with 8 bases between. In DNA form, the CDR3 reads TGTGCCAGCAGTTTATTTCCAGCACAAGAGACCCAGTACTTC. Its translation is CASSLFPAQETQYF.

This chain joins TRBV5-5 and TRBJ2-3, with D perhaps being TRBD1 or TRBD2 (5 bases each). Germline V CDR1 and CDR2: SGHKS, YYEKEE (reference sequence). Trimming removed 2 bases from V and 11 bases from J, with 24 bases in between. This CDR3 contains 16 residues. The CDR3 nucleotides are TGTGCCAGCAGCTTTCCGGGGCAGGCGGTAGTAGTAAAGCAGTATTTT. Its protein product is CASSFPGQAVVVKQYF.